Listed below are T cell receptor beta chains from one sample, sequenced in a study of T-cell memory formation after mild COVID-19. TCRdb ran MiXCR on the 5' RACE reads and lists one entry per CDR3 protein. The repertoire holds 300,000 to 350,000 distinct CDR3 sequences, with just under 20% as singletons. Sequencing was done on a sample of PBMCs or a T cell subset sorted from them (not recorded which). The receptors here all came from a man aged 18 to 30 who had mild COVID-19 (a few samples of this study predate the infection). Cell type and time point are not known. Each CDR3 is given with its conserved first and last residue. A D gene is named only where the DNA matches it firmly. Clone size, where shown, is once, few, many, or a class for clones that have expanded.

TRBV5-1,NA,TRBJ2-3,TRBD2,CASSRGTSGWDTQYF,TGCGCCAGCAGCAGGGGGACTAGCGGTTGGGATACGCAGTATTTT
TRBV6-6,few,TRBJ1-2,TRBD1,CASSQSGGAAVFGYTF,TGTGCCAGCAGCCAGTCAGGGGGCGCGGCTGTTTTTGGCTACACCTTC
TRBV12-3/TRBV12-4,few,TRBJ2-5,NA,CASSLLSRQETQYF,TGTGCCAGCAGTTTACTTTCCAGACAAGAGACCCAGTACTTC
TRBV7-9,few,TRBJ2-7,TRBD1,CASSSRDSSYEQYF,TGTGCCAGCAGCTCTCGGGACAGTTCCTACGAGCAGTACTTC
TRBV5-1,NA,TRBJ2-3,TRBD2,CASSFGLAGGNTDTQYF,TGCGCCAGCAGCTTTGGACTAGCGGGGGGGAACACAGATACGCAGTATTTT
TRBV18,NA,TRBJ1-2,TRBD1,CASSTGGSGYGYTF,TGTGCCAGCTCGACAGGGGGTAGCGGCTATGGCTACACCTTC
TRBV3-1,few,TRBJ1-6,NA,CASGQRGPGSPLHF,TGTGCCAGCGGACAGAGGGGTCCTGGTTCACCCCTCCACTTT
TRBV15,few,TRBJ1-5,NA,CATSRDRRDAGGPQHF,TGTGCCACCAGCAGAGATAGGAGGGACGCCGGGGGGCCCCAGCATTTT
TRBV7-9,few,TRBJ2-2,NA,CASSLTGQSGELFF,TGTGCCAGCAGCTTAACAGGACAATCCGGGGAGCTGTTTTTT
TRBV5-6,NA,TRBJ2-3,TRBD2,CASSPIAGRTDTQYF,TGTGCCAGCAGCCCGATAGCGGGCCGCACAGATACGCAGTATTTT
TRBV4-2,few,TRBJ2-1,TRBD1,CASSHPGDRANEQFF,TGTGCCAGCAGCCACCCTGGGGACAGGGCCAATGAGCAGTTCTTC
TRBV20-1,few,TRBJ2-3,NA,CSARESTSPSTDTQYF,TGCAGTGCTAGAGAATCCACTAGCCCGAGCACAGATACGCAGTATTTT
TRBV12-3/TRBV12-4,few,TRBJ2-2,NA,CASKRDTGELFF,TGTGCCAGCAAGAGGGACACCGGGGAGCTGTTTTTT
TRBV15,few,TRBJ1-4,NA,CATSRAREGEKLFF,TGTGCCACCAGCAGAGCCAGGGAGGGGGAAAAACTGTTTTTT